The present T cell receptor (beta chain) was sequenced within a study of blood T cell repertoires in COVID-19. V dropped 1 base and J dropped 1; count of bases not matched to a gene: 9. Germline V gives CDR1 LNHDA, CDR2 SQIVND (reference sequence). This CDR3 is built from 17 residues. Clones were read by immunoSEQ multiplex PCR, and TCRdb kept only the in-frame ones, dropping some. The sample comprises hundreds of thousands of clones, approximately 89% of which are singletons, and roughly 2% rests with the top ten. The sequence was obtained from a man aged 40-50 years in a cohort exposed to, infected with or recovered from COVID-19 (not recorded which). The gene calls are TRBV19 and TRBJ1-2; the match to TRBD1 covers 7 bases. Sequencing was carried out using PBMCs or T cells enriched from blood (not recorded which). In DNA, the CDR3 is TGTGCCAGTAGTATAGCAGGAGGGGGCTATATTAACTATGGCTACACCTTC. It encodes CASSIAGGGYINYGYTF.